This passage covers 18 T cell receptor beta chains from one sample sequenced in a study of radiotherapy plus CTLA-4 blockade in lung cancer. Only in-frame clones appear in the TCRdb table, and some are missing; sequencing was by immunoSEQ multiplex PCR. Of about 97,000 clones in the sample, under 85% were seen once. The sequenced sample was peripheral blood, obtained from a patient treated with radiotherapy plus ipilimumab. These receptors came from a human donor with non-small cell lung cancer who had a partial response to radiotherapy plus ipilimumab. Some clones in this sample may be carry-over from other donors' samples.

The gene calls are TRBV5-1 and TRBJ2-3; tentative D call: TRBD1 (6 bases). Germline CDR1 and CDR2: SGHRS and YFSETQ. The CDR3 has 13 residues. V lost 4 bases and J lost 4, with 10 bases in between. The CDR3 bases are TGCGCCAGCAGCCATGAGGGGGCAGATACGCAGTATTTT. Protein: CASSHEGADTQYF.

This chain joins TRBV4-2 and TRBJ2-7; 12 bases fit TRBD2. Trimming cost V 0 bases and J 2 bases; bases outside gene matches: 5. The CDR3 is made up of 17 amino acids. The germline V gene has CDR1 LGHNA and CDR2 YNFKEQ. CDR3 sequence (DNA): TGTGCCAGCAGCCAAGAGGCTAGCGGGGGGGCCCCCTACGAGCAGTACTTC. Translated, it gives CASSQEASGGAPYEQYF.

The chain links TRBV9 to TRBJ1-2, with 10 positions matching TRBD1. The CDR3 sequence is 15 residues long. The J segment lost 4 bases and the V segment lost 3 bases, leaving 6 bases of the junction unmatched. In germline, CDR1 is SGDLS, CDR2 YYNGEE. CDR3 nucleotides: TGTGCCAGCAGCGGGGCGGACAGGGGGTCCTATGGCTACACCTTC. It translates to CASSGADRGSYGYTF.

The chain recombines TRBV11-3 with TRBJ2-5; TRBD1 might be the D (5 bases). This CDR3 is built from 14 residues. Germline assignment: CDR1 SGHNT and CDR2 YENEEA. V gave up 2 bases and J gave up 1 base, with 8 bases separating them. CDR3 coding DNA: TGTGCCAGCAGCTTAAGGACACTCCAAGAGACCCAGTACTTC. As protein: CASSLRTLQETQYF.

This clone turned up a few times. The chain carries TRBV7-9 and TRBJ2-7; D is unresolved. V dropped 1 base and J dropped 5 bases, with 9 bases sitting between them. This CDR3 contains 13 residues. Looked up from germline, CDR1 is SEHNR and CDR2 is FQNEAQ (reference sequence). The CDR3 here is CASSLVSRHEQYF. DNA for the CDR3: TGTGCCAGCAGCTTAGTCTCGCGGCACGAGCAGTACTTC.

This clone was observed a single time. This chain links TRBV12-5 with TRBJ2-7, with TRBD1 as a possible D gene (5 bases). The CDR3 has 15 amino acids. Trimming pared 2 bases from V and 2 bases from J, leaving 13 bases between. From germline, CDR1 is LGHNT and CDR2 FRNRAP. The CDR3 loop reads CASGLTQGRTYEQYF. CDR3 DNA sequence: TGTGCTAGTGGTTTGACCCAGGGTCGGACCTACGAGCAGTACTTC.

The chain has TRBV14 and TRBJ2-3, with TRBD2 matching over 9 bases. Per the germline V gene, CDR1 is SGHDN and CDR2 is FVKESK. V dropped 4 bases and J dropped 6; count of bases not matched to a gene: 8. The CDR3 sequence is 15 residues long. The CDR3 nucleotides read TGTGCCAGCAGCCCAACCGGCGGGAGGGCGGATACGCAGTATTTT. It encodes CASSPTGGRADTQYF.

A remark on this clone: A read error is possible here, since a much larger clone lies one base away. This chain connects TRBV6-1 to TRBJ1-5; tentatively, D is TRBD1 (5 bases). In germline, CDR1 is MNHNS, CDR2 SASEGT. This CDR3 region has 13 residues. The V end lost 4 bases, the J end lost 3 bases, and 7 bases lay between the germline ends. Written as DNA, the CDR3 is TGTGCCAGCAGTGGACAGAACAATCAGCCCCAGCATTTT. Residues: CASSGQNNQPQHF.

This chain uses TRBV7-2 with TRBJ2-1; 7 bases agree with TRBD1. V gave up 8 bases and J gave up 0 bases; unmatched junction bases: 4. Germline CDR1 reads SGHTA; CDR2 reads FQGNSA. The CDR3 spans 14 residues. CDR3 sequence reads: CASRRTGSYNEQFF. CDR3 in DNA: TGTGCCAGCCGGAGGACAGGCTCCTACAATGAGCAGTTCTTC.

The genes are TRBV19 and TRBJ1-5, with TRBD1 as a possible D gene (5 bases). This CDR3 is 14 amino acids long. Germline V gene lookup returns CDR1 LNHDA and CDR2 SQIVND (reference sequence). Trimming left V 4 bases short and J 7 bases short, with 14 bases between. The chain's CDR3 is CASSTQGKSQPQHF. The CDR3 nucleotides are TGTGCCAGTAGTACTCAGGGAAAGAGCCAGCCCCAGCATTTT.

This clone was seen only once. This rearrangement joins TRBV9 to TRBJ1-3; D remains ambiguous. The germline V and J ends were trimmed by 3 bases and 0 bases, with 7 bases remaining between them. There are 14 residues in the CDR3. Germline V gives CDR1 SGDLS, CDR2 YYNGEE. CDR3 loop: CASSAFSSGNTIYF. The CDR3 nucleotides read TGTGCCAGCAGCGCTTTCAGCTCTGGAAACACCATATATTTT.

The chain couples TRBV7-9 to TRBJ2-3; TRBD2 aligns across 12 bases. The germline V gene has CDR1 SEHNR and CDR2 FQNEAQ (reference sequence). The V gene end was trimmed by 5 bases and the J gene end by 0 bases; junction bases not matched to a gene: 6. The CDR3 runs to 17 residues. The CDR3 here is CASSLGLAGRSTDTQYF. The CDR3 region has the DNA TGTGCCAGCAGCCTGGGACTAGCGGGTAGAAGCACAGATACGCAGTATTTT.

The V call is TRBV19, the J call TRBJ1-4; D is uncertain. Looked up from germline, CDR1 is LNHDA and CDR2 is SQIVND (reference sequence). V lost 8 bases to trimming and J lost 8 bases, with 15 bases between them. The CDR3 runs 13 residues. The CDR3 DNA reads as TGTGCCAGTGCGACCCAGGCGAACGAAAAACTGTTTTTT. Translating gives CASATQANEKLFF.

As concerns this clone: Compared with germline, one end of the junction differs, possibly owing to a read error. The V and J genes are TRBV25-1 and TRBJ1-2; 7 bases agree with TRBD1. The length of the CDR3 is 13 residues. Germline assignment: CDR1 MGHDK and CDR2 SYGVNS. The CDR3 here is CASRKTGNYGCTF. The CDR3 DNA reads TGTGCCAGCAGGAAGACAGGGAACTATGGCTGCACCTTC.

The rearrangement uses TRBV11-2 and TRBJ2-5; 9 bases line up with TRBD1. V dropped 3 bases and J dropped 4; count of bases not matched to a gene: 0. The CDR3 has 13 amino acids. In germline, CDR1 is SGHAT, CDR2 FQNNGV. The CDR3 sequence: CASSLDRGETQYF. CDR3 in DNA: TGTGCCAGCAGCTTGGACAGGGGAGAGACCCAGTACTTC.

The V gene is TRBV13, the J gene TRBJ2-5; 10 nucleotides agree with TRBD1. V gave up 5 bases and J gave up 4 bases; unmatched junction bases: 7. This CDR3 is 15 amino acids long. Germline V gene sequence: CDR1 PRHDT, CDR2 FYEKMQ (reference sequence). CDR3 sequence reads: CASSAGTGEGETQYF. For the CDR3, the DNA is TGTGCCAGCAGCGCCGGGACAGGGGAGGGAGAGACCCAGTACTTC. Combining the CDR3 with reference TRBV13 and TRBJ2-5 gives the whole variable domain AAGVIQSPRHLIKEKRETATLKCYPIPRHDTVYWYQQGPGQDPQFLISFYEKMQSDKGSIPDRFSAQQFSDYHSELNMSSLELGDSALYFCASSAGTGEGETQYFGPGTRLLVL.

V gene TRBV11-2 combines with J gene TRBJ1-1, with D unresolved. The CDR3 consists of 13 residues. The V gene's germline CDR1 is SGHAT and CDR2 FQNNGV. V was cut by 4 bases and J by 7 bases, with 13 bases left in between. The CDR3 here is CASSYWVRGEAFF. CDR3 coding DNA: TGTGCCAGCAGCTATTGGGTCCGCGGTGAAGCTTTCTTT.

This clone was seen a few times. The rearrangement links TRBV27 to TRBJ1-2; no firm D call. Trimming took off 10 bases at V and 6 bases at J, with 21 bases between the two ends. CDR1 is MNHEY and CDR2 is SMNVEV in the germline V gene (reference sequence). CDR3 length equals 14 residues. The CDR3, as DNA: TGTGCCACCAAGCCTTCCACAGCCATTCATGGCTACACCTTC. Protein: CATKPSTAIHGYTF.